This T cell receptor (beta chain) was sequenced in a study of shared clonotypes between healthy human individuals. Study results and caveats: Rarefaction demonstrated incomplete sorted-subset sequencing despite large depth. Sampling used blood alone; tissue repertoires probably differ.

Germline V gene lookup returns CDR1 SSHAT and CDR2 FNYEAQ (reference sequence). This CDR3 region has 16 residues. V lost 1 base and J lost 1; bases outside the gene matches: 1. Turning to this clone: Its specificity is not known.

The assay was immunoSEQ multiplex PCR, and TCRdb's table has in-frame clones only and misses some. The table shows about 610,000 clones, with approximately 97% occurring only once. The rearrangement joins TRBV7-7 to TRBJ2-1; TRBD2 matches 10 bases. The sequence came from a woman aged 25 to 39 in good health. The sample consisted of naive CD4+ T cells sorted from blood. The subset was: CD45RA+ positively selected. The CDR3 DNA reads as TGTGCCAGCAGCTTAGGACTAGCGGGTTCCTACAATGAGCAGTTCTTC. This translates into CASSLGLAGSYNEQFF.